This T cell receptor (beta chain) was sequenced in a study of blood T cell repertoires in COVID-19. Overall study: COVID-19 samples from acute and convalescent phases originated in the United States, Italy and Spain. From T cells, B-cell-depleted T cells, or PBMCs came the material, which was cDNA or gDNA.

This CDR3 has 16 residues. With V trimmed by 2 bases and J by 3 bases, 7 bases remained unmatched. Germline lookup yields CDR1 MNHNY and CDR2 SVGAGI (reference sequence). Original methodology: The authors estimated nucleated cell counts from reference gene primer amplification. This table comes from immunoSEQ multiplex PCR, and its TCRdb copy is limited to in-frame clones, with some not included. V and J calls plus clone size are reproduced from that table; the DNA served to infer D and trimming. The sample has about 250,000 clones, about 90% seen once. The specimen was peripheral blood. The receptor comes from a man younger than 35 with active or convalescent COVID-19. This sequence joins TRBV6-6 and TRBJ2-3, with TRBD1 matching 8 bases. CDR3 nucleotide sequence: TGTGCCAGCAGTTACCGGCCAGGGGGCGAGACAGATACGCAGTATTTT. Amino acid sequence: CASSYRPGGETDTQYF.